The 8 T cell receptor beta chains reported below all come from one sample, sequenced in a study of technical replicates of blood from a handful of donors. Libraries were prepared by immunoSEQ multiplex PCR; TCRdb keeps only in-frame clonotypes and omits some of them. The sample comprises tens of thousands of clones, 90% to 95% of which are singletons, and 0.2% to 0.3% rests with the top ten. The sequenced sample was T cells isolated from PBMCs. These receptors came from a human donor in good health.

This chain links TRBV28 with TRBJ2-1; D remains unclear. Germline V gene sequence: CDR1 MDHEN, CDR2 SYDVKM. The CDR3 runs 14 residues. Trimming took 3 bases from V and 7 from J, leaving 13 bases between them. In DNA form, the CDR3 reads TGTGCCAGCAGTTTCTTGACCCGAGGAAATGAGCAGTTCTTC. Residues: CASSFLTRGNEQFF.

This sequence joins TRBV12-5 and TRBJ2-1, with TRBD1 matching over 9 bases. Losses at the gene ends were 3 bases for V and 8 bases for J; bases not matched to a gene: 11. The germline V gene has CDR1 LGHNT and CDR2 FRNRAP. CDR3 length: 16 residues. The CDR3 here is CASGFHRTGALDEQFF. Written as DNA, the CDR3 is TGTGCTAGTGGTTTCCACCGGACAGGGGCTCTCGATGAGCAGTTCTTC.

The chain recombines TRBV7-9 with TRBJ2-7; D is possibly TRBD2 (6 bases). Trimming shortened V by 7 bases and J by 6 bases, and 10 bases separated the two germline ends. The CDR3 is made up of 11 amino acids. Germline assignment: CDR1 SEHNR and CDR2 FQNEAQ (reference sequence). The CDR3 DNA follows: TGTGCCAGCACGCGGGGTGGCGAGCAGTACTTC. It yields the protein CASTRGGEQYF.

This rearrangement joins TRBV5-1 to TRBJ2-2, with a tentative D call TRBD2 (5 bases). This CDR3 has 16 residues. V lost 0 bases and J 0 bases, leaving 9 bases between the germline ends. Germline assignment: CDR1 SGHRS and CDR2 YFSETQ. The CDR3 DNA follows: TGCGCCAGCAGCTTGGACCCGGGATCGAACACCGGGGAGCTGTTTTTT. This gives the protein CASSLDPGSNTGELFF.

The chain is built from TRBV4-1 and TRBJ2-1; possible D gene TRBD2, 5 bases. Germline V gene sequence: CDR1 MGHRA, CDR2 YSYEKL. Deletions cut 4 bases from V and 3 bases from J, with 28 bases between. The CDR3 is made up of 20 amino acids. Written as DNA, the CDR3 is TGCGCCAGCAGCCCTCGACCCGGGGAAGGCGTCACCCAGTACTACAATGAGCAGTTCTTC. As protein: CASSPRPGEGVTQYYNEQFF.

The rearrangement links TRBV18 to TRBJ2-2; possible D gene TRBD1, 6 bases. The CDR3 contains 14 residues. V was pared by 3 bases and J by 6 bases, with 11 bases between. In germline, CDR1 is KGHSH, CDR2 LQKENI. The CDR3 loop is CASSPQGWSGELFF. The CDR3 region has the DNA TGTGCCAGCTCACCCCAGGGGTGGTCCGGGGAGCTGTTTTTT.

The CDR3 DNA follows: TGTGCCAGCAGTGACTCAGAGCGGAACTCCTACAATGAGCAGTTCTTC. Encoded protein: CASSDSERNSYNEQFF. This chain uses TRBV6-4 with TRBJ2-1; tentative D call: TRBD2 (5 bases). The CDR3 covers 16 residues. Germline loops: CDR1 MRHNA, CDR2 SNTAGT. V was shortened by 0 bases and J by 0 bases, with 9 bases between the two germline ends.

This clone was seen only once. This chain joins TRBV7-2 and TRBJ2-1; D may be TRBD2 (6 bases). The CDR3 length is 15 residues. The V end lost 5 bases, the J end lost 2 bases, and 13 bases lay between the germline ends. Germline V gives CDR1 SGHTA, CDR2 FQGNSA. For the CDR3, the DNA is TGTGCCAGCAGCGTCGAAGCGGGCGCCTACAATGAGCAGTTCTTC. Protein: CASSVEAGAYNEQFF.